This T cell receptor beta chain was found in a study of breast tumors, draining lymph nodes, adjacent tissues. This clonotype was counted ten times or more. MiXCR, applied by TCRdb to the multiplex PCR reads, yields one record per CDR3 protein. The table records tens of thousands of distinct CDR3 sequences, about 64% of them present only once. Germline loops: CDR1 SQVTM, CDR2 ANQGSEA. The CDR3 spans 15 residues. V lost 4 bases and J lost 0, with 13 bases in between. The chain combines TRBV29-1 with TRBJ2-1; D remains unclear. The source is a female donor with breast cancer. Some clones in this sample may be carry-over from other donors' samples. Sequencing was performed on tumor-adjacent breast tissue. The CDR3 protein is CSVGMGYSSYNEQFF. The CDR3 DNA reads TGCAGCGTTGGGATGGGGTATAGCTCCTACAATGAGCAGTTCTTC.